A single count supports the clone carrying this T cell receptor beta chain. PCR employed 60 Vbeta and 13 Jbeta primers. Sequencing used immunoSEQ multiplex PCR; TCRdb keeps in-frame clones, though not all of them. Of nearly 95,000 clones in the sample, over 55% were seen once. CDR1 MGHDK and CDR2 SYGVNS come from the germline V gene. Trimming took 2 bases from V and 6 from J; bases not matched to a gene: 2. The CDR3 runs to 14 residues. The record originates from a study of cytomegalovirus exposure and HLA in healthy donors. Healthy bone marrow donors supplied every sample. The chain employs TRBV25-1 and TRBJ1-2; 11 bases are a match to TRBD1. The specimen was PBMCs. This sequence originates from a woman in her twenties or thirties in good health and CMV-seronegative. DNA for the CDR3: TGTGCCAGCAGTGAAGGACAGGGGGCCCATGGCTACACCTTC. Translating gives CASSEGQGAHGYTF.